Listed below are T cell receptor beta chains from one sample, sequenced in a study of metastatic and nonmetastatic thyroid tumors. Using MiXCR, TCRdb re-called clones from the PCR reads. The sample consists of about 24,000 clones, approximately 19% of them appearing once. The sample consisted of blood. The origin of the receptors is a male donor with papillary thyroid cancer or a benign thyroid nodule (not recorded which). Some clones in this sample may be carry-over from other donors' samples. The CDR3 runs from the conserved cysteine through the conserved F or W. A D gene is named only where the DNA matches it firmly. Where a row states a size, it is once, few, many or the class of an expanded clone; other rows omit it.

j_gene,d_gene,abundance,v_gene,CDR3aa,CDR3nt
TRBJ1-2,NA,NA,TRBV20-1,CSARAGTWIYSYTF,TGCAGTGCTAGAGCCGGGACATGGATCTATAGCTACACCTTC
TRBJ1-2,NA,NA,TRBV28,CASSAGEGYTF,TGTGCCAGCAGTGCGGGGGAAGGCTACACCTTC
TRBJ1-5,TRBD1,NA,TRBV10-3,CAITGGDQPQHF,TGTGCCATCACAGGGGGCGATCAGCCCCAGCATTTT
TRBJ1-2,NA,few,TRBV6-2/TRBV6-3,CASSPRDPSNYGYTF,TGTGCCAGCAGTCCCCGGGATCCTTCGAACTATGGCTACACCTTC
TRBJ2-2,NA,many,TRBV9,CASSLGGQANTGELFF,TGTGCCAGCAGCTTGGGGGGGCAGGCGAACACCGGGGAGCTGTTTTTT
TRBJ2-7,NA,NA,TRBV5-6,CASSLGGIGSYEQYF,TGTGCCAGCAGCTTGGGGGGCATTGGGTCATACGAGCAGTACTTC
TRBJ2-7,NA,many,TRBV5-1,CASSTRDKDYEQYF,TGCGCCAGCAGTACCCGGGACAAGGACTACGAGCAGTACTTC
TRBJ2-5,TRBD1,many,TRBV5-1,CASSATGGETQYF,TGCGCCAGCAGCGCGACAGGGGGAGAGACCCAGTACTTC
TRBJ1-5,NA,few,TRBV28,CASSFWGAGGIGQPQHF,TGTGCCAGCAGTTTCTGGGGTGCGGGTGGGATCGGTCAGCCCCAGCATTTT
TRBJ1-6,TRBD1,NA,TRBV2,CASRTGQGISPLHF,TGTGCCAGCAGAACCGGACAGGGAATATCACCCCTCCACTTT
TRBJ1-1,NA,NA,TRBV19,CASSISQMSNTEAFF,TGTGCCAGTAGTATTTCTCAGATGTCGAACACTGAAGCTTTCTTT
TRBJ1-5,NA,NA,TRBV7-8,CASSFTGNQPQHF,TGTGCCAGCAGCTTTACAGGCAATCAGCCCCAGCATTTT
TRBJ2-1,TRBD2,many,TRBV11-3,CASSLVSSGSPQFF,TGTGCCAGCAGCTTAGTTTCTAGCGGGAGCCCCCAGTTCTTC
TRBJ2-3,TRBD1,NA,TRBV6-1,CVSSPPVTGVTDTQYF,TGTGTCAGCAGCCCTCCGGTGACAGGGGTTACAGATACGCAGTATTTT
TRBJ2-3,NA,few,TRBV2,CVNRGLVSTDTQYF,TGTGTCAACAGGGGACTAGTCTCCACAGATACGCAGTATTTT
TRBJ2-1,NA,NA,TRBV11-3,CASSLDRDSDEQFF,TGTGCCAGCAGCTTAGACAGGGACTCTGATGAGCAGTTCTTC
TRBJ2-1,TRBD1,NA,TRBV10-2,CASNGGQVPSYNEQFF,TGCGCCAGCAATGGGGGACAGGTGCCCTCCTACAATGAGCAGTTCTTC
TRBJ2-1,NA,NA,TRBV12-3/TRBV12-4,CASSTTSRRTNEQFF,TGTGCCAGCAGCACAACTAGCAGGAGGACCAATGAGCAGTTCTTC
TRBJ2-1,NA,few,TRBV9,CASRGLGEQFF,TGTGCCAGCAGGGGCTTGGGGGAGCAGTTCTTC
TRBJ2-1,TRBD2,NA,TRBV11-1,CASSTGTSIHNEQFF,TGTGCCAGCAGCACCGGGACTAGCATTCACAATGAGCAGTTCTTC
TRBJ2-1,NA,NA,TRBV20-1,CSVTAGIANNEQFF,TGCAGTGTTACAGCCGGAATAGCTAACAATGAGCAGTTCTTC
TRBJ1-2,NA,NA,TRBV5-6,CASSTVSWTWVYTF,TGTGCCAGCAGCACGGTATCCTGGACATGGGTCTACACCTTC
TRBJ2-1,TRBD2,few,TRBV28,CASMGSGRAGDEQFF,TGTGCCAGCATGGGGAGCGGGAGGGCCGGGGATGAGCAGTTCTTC
TRBJ2-6,NA,few,TRBV5-1,CASSLDAQGSGANVLTF,TGCGCCAGCAGCTTGGACGCCCAGGGCTCTGGGGCCAACGTCCTGACTTTC
TRBJ2-1,TRBD1,medium-sized,TRBV6-1,CASSKPGQGLNEQFF,TGTGCCAGCAGTAAACCGGGACAGGGGTTAAATGAGCAGTTCTTC
TRBJ2-7,TRBD1,many,TRBV5-4,CASSSWGTEIYEQYF,TGTGCCAGCAGCTCATGGGGGACAGAGATCTACGAGCAGTACTTC
TRBJ2-3,NA,medium-sized,TRBV28,CASSLFHRLSDTDTQYF,TGTGCCAGCAGTTTATTCCACCGACTAAGCGACACAGATACGCAGTATTTT
TRBJ2-7,NA,many,TRBV3-1,CASSQAASSYEQYF,TGTGCCAGCAGCCAAGCCGCAAGCTCCTACGAGCAGTACTTC
TRBJ1-1,NA,many,TRBV28,CASSLGGLMNTEAFF,TGTGCCAGCAGCCTTGGTGGACTCATGAACACTGAAGCTTTCTTT
TRBJ2-1,TRBD2,many,TRBV15,CATSRASGLAGVEQFF,TGTGCCACCAGCAGGGCCTCGGGACTAGCGGGAGTTGAGCAGTTCTTC
TRBJ2-2,TRBD1,medium-sized,TRBV24-1,CATSDPSGTVTGELFF,TGTGCCACCAGTGATCCCTCCGGGACAGTCACCGGGGAGCTGTTTTTT
TRBJ2-2,NA,medium-sized,TRBV2,CASSAIGTGELFF,TGTGCCAGCAGTGCTATCGGCACCGGGGAGCTGTTTTTT
TRBJ2-1,TRBD1,many,TRBV29-1,CSLERDRGYNEQFF,TGCAGCCTCGAACGGGACAGGGGATACAATGAGCAGTTCTTC
TRBJ1-2,TRBD1,medium-sized,TRBV5-1,CASSTAVTGGSGYTF,TGCGCCAGCAGCACGGCGGTCACAGGGGGCTCTGGCTACACCTTC
TRBJ2-7,TRBD2,medium-sized,TRBV24-1,CATSDAGTSGLNEQYF,TGTGCCACCAGTGATGCTGGGACTAGCGGGCTGAACGAGCAGTACTTC
TRBJ2-5,TRBD2,many,TRBV12-3/TRBV12-4,CASRGLAGGTPETQYF,TGTGCCAGCAGGGGACTAGCGGGAGGAACCCCGGAGACCCAGTACTTC
TRBJ2-1,NA,NA,TRBV18,CASSPNVKGSEQFF,TGTGCCAGCTCACCCAACGTAAAAGGTTCTGAGCAGTTCTTC
TRBJ2-3,TRBD2,many,TRBV19,CASRTSGTDTQYF,TGTGCCAGTAGGACTAGCGGGACAGATACGCAGTATTTT
TRBJ1-5,NA,many,TRBV2,CASSGGRGRDQPQHF,TGTGCCAGCAGTGGTGGGAGGGGGAGAGATCAGCCCCAGCATTTT
TRBJ2-6,TRBD1,few,TRBV27,CASSPSGQFKAGANVLTF,TGTGCCAGCAGTCCCTCGGGACAGTTTAAGGCTGGGGCCAACGTCCTGACTTTC
TRBJ2-7,NA,few,TRBV6-1,CASSDGGQTSYEQYF,TGTGCCAGCAGTGATGGCGGGCAGACCTCCTACGAGCAGTACTTC
TRBJ2-1,TRBD2,many,TRBV9,CASSAAGTSIYNEQFF,TGTGCCAGCAGCGCCGCCGGGACTAGCATTTACAATGAGCAGTTCTTC
TRBJ2-7,NA,NA,TRBV6-2/TRBV6-3,CASSSRPISYEQYF,TGTGCCAGCAGTTCCCGACCAATATCCTACGAGCAGTACTTC
TRBJ2-7,NA,medium-sized,TRBV6-1,CASSLTVSSYEQYF,TGTGCCAGCAGTTTGACAGTAAGCTCCTACGAGCAGTACTTC
TRBJ1-1,NA,many,TRBV19,CASSLYILNTEAFF,TGTGCCAGTAGTTTATACATACTGAACACTGAAGCTTTCTTT